The 15 T cell receptor beta chains below come from one sample, sequenced in a study of early T cells in non-severe SARS-CoV-2 infection. A single record per CDR3 protein comes from TCRdb applying MiXCR to the 5' RACE reads. The sample lists approximately 71,000 distinct CDR3 sequences, around an eighth seen once, with 2.5% to 3.5% in the top ten. Sample: whole blood, taken at baseline. The receptor set was obtained from an adult who was a healthcare worker with PCR-confirmed SARS-CoV-2 infection or an uninfected control (not recorded which).

V is TRBV14 and J is TRBJ2-5; the D is unclear. The germline gives CDR1 SGHDN, CDR2 FVKESK. This CDR3 region has 14 residues. Deletions cut 0 bases from V and 2 bases from J, with 7 bases between. This CDR3 is CASSQDLRQETQYF. CDR3 nucleotide sequence: TGTGCCAGCAGCCAAGATTTGCGACAAGAGACCCAGTACTTC. The complete variable domain, with remaining parts taken from reference TRBV14 and TRBJ2-5, reads EAGVTQFPSHSVIEKGQTVTLRCDPISGHDNLYWYRRVMGKEIKFLLHFVKESKQDESGMPNNRFLAERTGGTYSTLKVQPAELEDSGVYFCASSQDLRQETQYFGPGTRLLVL.

The chain recombines TRBV7-8 with TRBJ2-5; perhaps TRBD2 as D (6 bases). In germline, CDR1 is SGHVS, CDR2 FQNEAQ. This CDR3 is 16 amino acids long. Trimming left V 1 base short and J 2 bases short, with 14 bases between. CDR3 bases: TGTGCCAGCAGCTTAGGAGGCAGGAGGGGACAAGAGACCCAGTACTTC. It yields the protein CASSLGGRRGQETQYF.

This clonotype showed up just a few times. The rearrangement joins TRBV18 to TRBJ2-7; unclear D gene. CDR3 length: 12 residues. Trimming shortened V by 1 base and J by 3 bases, and 4 bases separated the two germline ends. Germline assignment: CDR1 KGHSH and CDR2 LQKENI. CDR3 DNA: TGTGCCAGCTCACCACGCCTCTACGAGCAGTACTTC. This codes for CASSPRLYEQYF.

This clonotype came up many times. This chain connects TRBV7-9 to TRBJ2-5; unclear D gene. The CDR3 runs to 14 residues. Trimming removed 5 bases from V and 5 bases from J, with 15 bases in between. Germline V CDR1 and CDR2: SEHNR, FQNEAQ (reference sequence). The CDR3 DNA reads TGTGCCAGCAGCGGACCCGGATGGCGTGAGACCCAGTACTTC. It yields the protein CASSGPGWRETQYF.

The chain employs TRBV5-5 and TRBJ1-4; 7 nucleotides align to TRBD1. The germline CDR1 and CDR2 sequences are SGHKS and YYEKEE (reference sequence). CDR3 length: 16 amino acids. After removal of 4 bases from V and 7 bases from J, the junction contained 13 bases not matched to a gene. The CDR3 DNA reads as TGTGCCAGCAGCGGGATACAGGGGTTACGCGGTGAAAAACTGTTTTTT. Residues: CASSGIQGLRGEKLFF.

This clonotype was observed at least ten times. V gene TRBV15 combines with J gene TRBJ1-5; D possibly corresponds to TRBD1 (5 bases). Germline V lookup: CDR1 LNHNV, CDR2 YYDKDF (reference sequence). The ends were cut back, 4 bases at V and 0 bases at J, with 19 bases in the middle. This CDR3 region has 18 residues. CDR3 residues: CATSKRTPTVYSNQPQHF. The CDR3, as DNA: TGTGCCACCAGCAAACGAACCCCGACAGTTTATAGCAATCAGCCCCAGCATTTT.

The chain recombines TRBV2 with TRBJ2-3, with 10 bases aligning to TRBD2. Per the germline V gene, CDR1 is SNHLY and CDR2 is FYNNEI. Losses at the gene ends were 7 bases for V and 4 bases for J; bases not matched to a gene: 8. The length of the CDR3 is 15 residues. CDR3 nucleotide sequence: TGTGCCAGCACCCTTGGAGCGGGGGGGCCAGATACGCAGTATTTT. Protein: CASTLGAGGPDTQYF.

This clonotype has more than one count but fewer than ten. The chain has TRBV20-1 and TRBJ1-1; 7 bases line up with TRBD1. The CDR3 length is 14 residues. The germline gives CDR1 DFQATT, CDR2 SNEGSKA (reference sequence). V trimming: 3 bases; J trimming: 8 bases; junction bases outside the gene matches: 12. CDR3 amino acids: CSARLMRAGGEAFF. The CDR3 bases are TGCAGTGCTAGGCTTATGAGGGCAGGGGGGGAAGCTTTCTTT.

Concerning this clonotype: A junction end diverges from the germline sequence, so it may reflect a read error. The chain employs TRBV13 and TRBJ1-1, with a possible D match to TRBD1 (6 bases). The CDR3 is 13 residues long. Germline-derived CDR1 and CDR2 are PRHDT and FYEKMQ (reference sequence). The CDR3 protein is CASSGNRVTEPFF. CDR3 sequence (DNA): TGTGCCAGCAGCGGGAACAGGGTAACTGAACCTTTCTTT.

The table lists this clonotype with a few counts. The chain has TRBV19 and TRBJ1-6; D gene unclear. Germline V lookup: CDR1 LNHDA, CDR2 SQIVND (reference sequence). V lost 6 bases and J lost 10, with 16 bases in between. The CDR3 runs to 14 residues. In DNA form, the CDR3 reads TGTGCCAGTAGACGGGGATTTGGGAGCTCACCCCTCCACTTT. As protein: CASRRGFGSSPLHF.

J is TRBJ1-1 and V is TRBV5-1, with unresolved D. Germline-derived CDR1 and CDR2 are SGHRS and YFSETQ. There are 12 residues in the CDR3. The ends were cut back, 5 bases at V and 1 base at J, with 6 bases in the middle. CDR3 protein: CASRGPNTEAFF. Here the CDR3 DNA reads TGCGCCAGCAGGGGTCCGAACACTGAAGCTTTCTTT.

V usage is TRBV5-6 and J usage is TRBJ1-2; perhaps TRBD1 as D (5 bases). Germline V gives CDR1 SGHDT, CDR2 YYEEEE. The CDR3 covers 16 residues. Between the trimmed V and J ends, which lost 4 bases and 7 bases, there was a span of 23 bases. The CDR3 coding sequence is TGTGCCAGCAGCCATGGTGCAGGGTACGCGGTCTCTGGCTACACCTTC. It is translated as CASSHGAGYAVSGYTF.

This clonotype has just a few counts. This chain links TRBV7-2 with TRBJ1-1; tentative D call: TRBD1 (5 bases). Germline assignment: CDR1 SGHTA and CDR2 FQGNSA. The CDR3 is 14 amino acids. Trimming took 3 bases from V and 4 from J, leaving 12 bases between them. The CDR3 DNA reads as TGTGCCAGCAGCTTCTACGGGGCCAGCACTGAAGCTTTCTTT. This gives the protein CASSFYGASTEAFF.

The chain has TRBV10-2 and TRBJ1-1; 8 bases align to TRBD1. J lost 13 bases, V lost 6 bases, and 16 bases had no gene match. The CDR3 totals 14 residues. Germline V gene data show CDR1 as WSHSY and CDR2 as SAAADI. The DNA of the CDR3 is TGCGCCAGCAGCGGGACAGGTGGTCCGCTGAAGCTTTTCTTT. Its protein is CASSGTGGPLKLFF.

The V call is TRBV7-9, the J call TRBJ2-3; D unclear. Between the trimmed V and J ends, which lost 9 bases and 1 base, there was a span of 11 bases. There are 13 residues in the CDR3. Looked up from germline, CDR1 is SEHNR and CDR2 is FQNEAQ (reference sequence). The CDR3, as DNA: TGTGCCAGAGGCCTTTCAGGCACAGATACGCAGTATTTT. Its translation is CARGLSGTDTQYF.